This TCR beta chain was documented in a study of naive and memory T cell subsets. The beta constant-region primer was an equimolar mix of two oligonucleotides covering TRBC1 and TRBC2. The ligated cDNA underwent four PCR rounds using SP2 and nested alpha and beta constant-region primers. From the UMI-ligation and nested PCR reads, TCRdb called clonotypes with MiXCR, one entry per CDR3 protein. The data show tens of thousands of distinct CDR3 sequences, over 9% seen once. Separate alpha and beta amplification began at the second PCR step. Cells stained for CD3, CD4, CD8, CD45RA, CD27 and viability were sorted into four CD45RA/CD27 subsets. In its sample, this clonotype was seen many times. Its antigen is not identified. Study findings and constraints: No ground truth validated the naive and memory repertoire findings. Especially in CD8 cells, naive repertoires contained a few larger clonotypes, possibly CD45RA-re-expressing memory cells.

Germline V gene lookup returns CDR1 DFQATT and CDR2 SNEGSKA (reference sequence). Trimming removed 0 bases from V and 4 bases from J; junction bases left unmatched: 7. This CDR3 spans 15 amino acids. This clonotype originated in a human donor in good health. V and J are TRBV20-1 and TRBJ2-3; 7 bases agree with TRBD2. The specimen sequenced was naive CD4+ T cells from blood. The CDR3 DNA follows: TGCAGTGCTAGAGATCCGGCTAGCGGATCAGATACGCAGTATTTT. Its protein product is CSARDPASGSDTQYF.